What follows describes a single T cell receptor (beta chain). The antigen is not known. This sample was taken from a study of response to subunit inactivated influenza vaccine. Study-level points and caveats: Authors suggested seasonal influenza vaccinations each recruit few new T cells.

CDR1 is DFQATT, CDR2 SNEGSKA, per germline (reference sequence). The length of the CDR3 is 13 residues. Between the trimmed V and J ends, which lost 3 bases and 7 bases, there was a span of 15 bases. Via MiXCR, TCRdb re-called the RT-PCR reads, giving one row per CDR3 protein. The sample holds about 160,000 distinct CDR3 sequences, approximately 11% seen once. The V gene is TRBV20-1, the J gene TRBJ2-5; D remains ambiguous. Sample: non-naive T cells sorted from PBMCs, taken around seven weeks after vaccination. This clonotype was sampled from a man aged 50-60 years who received an inactivated influenza vaccine. The CDR3 DNA sequence: TGCAGTGCTAGGCCCCACTCGTGGCCGACCCAGTACTTC. Its protein product is CSARPHSWPTQYF.